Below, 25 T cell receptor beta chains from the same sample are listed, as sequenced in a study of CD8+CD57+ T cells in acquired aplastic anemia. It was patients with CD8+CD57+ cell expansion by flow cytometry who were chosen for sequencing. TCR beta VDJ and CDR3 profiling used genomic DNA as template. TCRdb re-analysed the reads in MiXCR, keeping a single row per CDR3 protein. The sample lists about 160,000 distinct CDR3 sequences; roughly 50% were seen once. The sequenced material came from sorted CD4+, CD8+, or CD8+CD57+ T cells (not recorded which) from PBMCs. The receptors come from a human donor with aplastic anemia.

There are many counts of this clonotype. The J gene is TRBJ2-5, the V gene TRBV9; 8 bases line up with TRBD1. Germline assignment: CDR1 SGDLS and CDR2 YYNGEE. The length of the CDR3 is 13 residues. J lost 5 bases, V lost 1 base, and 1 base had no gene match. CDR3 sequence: CASSVTGGETQYF. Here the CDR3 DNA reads TGTGCCAGCAGCGTAACAGGGGGGGAGACCCAGTACTTC. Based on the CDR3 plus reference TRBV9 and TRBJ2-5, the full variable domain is DSGVTQTPKHLITATGQRVTLRCSPRSGDLSVYWYQQSLDQGLQFLIQYYNGEERAKGNILERFSAQQFPDLHSELNLSSLELGDSALYFCASSVTGGETQYFGPGTRLLVL.

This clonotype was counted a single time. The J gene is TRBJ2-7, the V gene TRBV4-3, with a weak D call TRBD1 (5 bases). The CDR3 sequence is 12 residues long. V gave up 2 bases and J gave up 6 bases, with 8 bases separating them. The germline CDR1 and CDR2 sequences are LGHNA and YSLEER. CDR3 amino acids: CASSQTGSEQYF. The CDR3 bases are TGCGCCAGCAGCCAAACAGGATCCGAGCAGTACTTC.

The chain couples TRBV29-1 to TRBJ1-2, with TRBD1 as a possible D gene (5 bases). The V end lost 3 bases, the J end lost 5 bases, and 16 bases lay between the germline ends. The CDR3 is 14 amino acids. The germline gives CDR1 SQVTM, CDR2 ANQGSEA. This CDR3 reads CSVDVAGPKYGYTF. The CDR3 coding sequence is TGCAGCGTTGACGTGGCGGGGCCGAAGTATGGCTACACCTTC.

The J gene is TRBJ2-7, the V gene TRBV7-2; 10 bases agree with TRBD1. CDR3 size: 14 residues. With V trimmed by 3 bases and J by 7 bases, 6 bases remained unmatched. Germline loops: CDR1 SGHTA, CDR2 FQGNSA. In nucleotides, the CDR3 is TGTGCCAGCAGCTTGGGACAGGGGTTGCGTGAGCAGTACTTC. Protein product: CASSLGQGLREQYF.

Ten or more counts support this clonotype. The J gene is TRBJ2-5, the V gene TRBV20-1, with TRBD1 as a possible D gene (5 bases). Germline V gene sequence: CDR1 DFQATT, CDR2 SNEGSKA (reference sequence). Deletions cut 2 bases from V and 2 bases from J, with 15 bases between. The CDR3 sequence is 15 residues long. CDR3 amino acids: CSARILGVGQETQYF. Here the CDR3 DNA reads TGCAGTGCTAGAATCCTAGGGGTTGGACAAGAGACCCAGTACTTC.

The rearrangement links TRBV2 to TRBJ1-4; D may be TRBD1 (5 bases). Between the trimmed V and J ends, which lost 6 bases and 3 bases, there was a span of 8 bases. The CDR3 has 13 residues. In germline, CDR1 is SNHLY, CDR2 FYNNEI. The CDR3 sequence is CASSPGPNEKLFF. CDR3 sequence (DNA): TGTGCCAGCAGCCCAGGGCCTAATGAAAAACTGTTTTTT.

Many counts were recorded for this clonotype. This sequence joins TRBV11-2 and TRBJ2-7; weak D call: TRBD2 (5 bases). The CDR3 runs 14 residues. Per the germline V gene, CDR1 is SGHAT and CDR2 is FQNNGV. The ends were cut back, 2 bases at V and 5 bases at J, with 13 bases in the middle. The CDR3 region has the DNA TGTGCCAGCAGCTTACGATCTGACGGGGACGAGCAGTACTTC. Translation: CASSLRSDGDEQYF.

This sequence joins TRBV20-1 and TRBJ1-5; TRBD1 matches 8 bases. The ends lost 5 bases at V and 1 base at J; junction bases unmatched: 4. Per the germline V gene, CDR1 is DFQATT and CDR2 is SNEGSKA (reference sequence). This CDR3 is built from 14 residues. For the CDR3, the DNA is TGCAGTGCTGGACAGGGAAGGAGCAATCAGCCCCAGCATTTT. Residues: CSAGQGRSNQPQHF.

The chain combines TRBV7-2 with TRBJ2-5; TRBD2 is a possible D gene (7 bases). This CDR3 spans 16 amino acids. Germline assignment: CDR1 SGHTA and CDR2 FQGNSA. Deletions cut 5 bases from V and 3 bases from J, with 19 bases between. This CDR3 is CASSPGALAGEETQYF. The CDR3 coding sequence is TGTGCCAGCAGCCCGGGGGCGCTGGCGGGAGAAGAGACCCAGTACTTC.

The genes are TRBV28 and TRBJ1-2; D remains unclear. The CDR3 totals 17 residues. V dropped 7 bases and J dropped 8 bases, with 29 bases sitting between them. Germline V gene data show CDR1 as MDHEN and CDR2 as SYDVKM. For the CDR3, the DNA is TGTGCCAGCACCCATTCGATCTCGGCGGCGCGACTATCGGGCTACACCTTC. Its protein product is CASTHSISAARLSGYTF.

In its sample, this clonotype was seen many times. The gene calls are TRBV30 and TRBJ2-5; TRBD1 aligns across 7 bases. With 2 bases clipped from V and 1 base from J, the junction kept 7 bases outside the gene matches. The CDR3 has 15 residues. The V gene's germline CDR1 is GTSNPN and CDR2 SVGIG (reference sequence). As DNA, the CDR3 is TGTGCCTGGAGTCCCGGGACAGTTAGCCAAGAGACCCAGTACTTC. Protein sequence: CAWSPGTVSQETQYF. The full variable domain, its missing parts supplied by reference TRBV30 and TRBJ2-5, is SQTIHQWPATLVQPVGSPLSLECTVEGTSNPNLYWYRQAAGRGLQLLFYSVGIGQISSEVPQNLSASRPQDRQFILSSKKLLLSDSGFYLCAWSPGTVSQETQYFGPGTRLLVL.

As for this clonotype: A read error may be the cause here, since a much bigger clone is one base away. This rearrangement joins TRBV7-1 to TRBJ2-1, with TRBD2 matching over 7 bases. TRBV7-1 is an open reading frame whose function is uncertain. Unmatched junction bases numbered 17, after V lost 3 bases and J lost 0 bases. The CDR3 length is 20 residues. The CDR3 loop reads CASSSRYVLRGYHSYNEQFF. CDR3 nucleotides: TGTGCCAGCAGCTCCCGGTATGTATTGCGGGGGTACCACTCCTACAATGAGCAGTTCTTC.

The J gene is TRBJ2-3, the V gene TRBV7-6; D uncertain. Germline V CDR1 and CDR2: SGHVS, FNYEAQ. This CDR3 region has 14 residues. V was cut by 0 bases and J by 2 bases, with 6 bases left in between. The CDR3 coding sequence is TGTGCCAGCAGCTTAGCCCCAGACACAGATACGCAGTATTTT. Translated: CASSLAPDTDTQYF.

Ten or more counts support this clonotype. The CDR3 loop is CASSGQGAIYEQYF. CDR3 coding DNA: TGTGCCAGCAGCGGACAGGGGGCGATCTACGAGCAGTACTTC. The rearrangement joins TRBV6-5 to TRBJ2-7, with 11 nucleotides matching TRBD1. This CDR3 has 14 amino acids. Losses at the gene ends were 6 bases for V and 3 bases for J; bases not matched to a gene: 4. Germline V gene sequence: CDR1 MNHEY, CDR2 SVGAGI.

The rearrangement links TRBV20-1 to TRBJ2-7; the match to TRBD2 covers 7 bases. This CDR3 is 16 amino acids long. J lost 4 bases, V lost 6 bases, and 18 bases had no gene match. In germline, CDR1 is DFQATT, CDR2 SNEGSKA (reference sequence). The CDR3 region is CSAHTSSGDRTYEQYF. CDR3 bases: TGCAGTGCCCATACTTCTAGCGGAGATCGAACGTACGAGCAGTACTTC.

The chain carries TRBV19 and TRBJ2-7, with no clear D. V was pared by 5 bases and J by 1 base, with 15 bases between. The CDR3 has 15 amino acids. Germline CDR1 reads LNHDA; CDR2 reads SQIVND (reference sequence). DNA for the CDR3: TGTGCCAGTAGTCCCGGAGAGGAGTCTTCCTACGAGCAGTACTTC. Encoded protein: CASSPGEESSYEQYF.

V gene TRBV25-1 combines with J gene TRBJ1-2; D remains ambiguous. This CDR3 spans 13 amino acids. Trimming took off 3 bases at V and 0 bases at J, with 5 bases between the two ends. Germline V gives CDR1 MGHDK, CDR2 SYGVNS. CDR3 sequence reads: CASSDGPNYGYTF. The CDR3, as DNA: TGTGCCAGCAGTGACGGGCCTAACTATGGCTACACCTTC.

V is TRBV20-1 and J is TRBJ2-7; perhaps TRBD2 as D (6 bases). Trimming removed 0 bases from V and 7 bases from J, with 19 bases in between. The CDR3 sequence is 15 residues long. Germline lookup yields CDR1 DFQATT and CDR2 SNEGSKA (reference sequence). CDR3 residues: CSARDGDSFFEEQYF. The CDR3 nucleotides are TGCAGTGCTAGAGATGGGGACTCCTTTTTCGAGGAGCAGTACTTC.

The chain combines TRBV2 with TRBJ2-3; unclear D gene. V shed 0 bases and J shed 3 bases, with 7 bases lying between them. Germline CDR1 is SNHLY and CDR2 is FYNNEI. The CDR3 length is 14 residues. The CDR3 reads CASSEALFTDTQYF. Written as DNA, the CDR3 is TGTGCCAGCAGTGAAGCGCTTTTTACAGATACGCAGTATTTT.

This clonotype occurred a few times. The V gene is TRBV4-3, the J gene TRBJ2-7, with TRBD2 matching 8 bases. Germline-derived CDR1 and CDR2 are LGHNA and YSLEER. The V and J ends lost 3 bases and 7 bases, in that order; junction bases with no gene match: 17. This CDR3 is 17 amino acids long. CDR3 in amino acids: CASSHRYLVSGGGEQYF. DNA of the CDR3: TGCGCCAGCAGCCACCGCTATCTGGTTTCGGGGGGGGGAGAGCAGTACTTC.

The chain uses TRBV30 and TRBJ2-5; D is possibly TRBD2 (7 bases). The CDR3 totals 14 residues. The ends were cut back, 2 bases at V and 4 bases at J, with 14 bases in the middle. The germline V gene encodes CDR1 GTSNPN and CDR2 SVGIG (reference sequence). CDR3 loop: CAWSSIGGGETQYF. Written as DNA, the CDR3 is TGTGCCTGGAGTTCTATAGGGGGGGGAGAGACCCAGTACTTC.

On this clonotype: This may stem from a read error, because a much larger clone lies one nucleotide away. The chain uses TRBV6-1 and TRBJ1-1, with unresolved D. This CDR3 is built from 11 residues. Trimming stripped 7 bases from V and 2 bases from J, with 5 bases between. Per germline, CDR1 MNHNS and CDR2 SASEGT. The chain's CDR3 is CASNSNTEAFF. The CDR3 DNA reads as TGTGCCAGCAACTCAAACACTGAAGCTTTCTTT.

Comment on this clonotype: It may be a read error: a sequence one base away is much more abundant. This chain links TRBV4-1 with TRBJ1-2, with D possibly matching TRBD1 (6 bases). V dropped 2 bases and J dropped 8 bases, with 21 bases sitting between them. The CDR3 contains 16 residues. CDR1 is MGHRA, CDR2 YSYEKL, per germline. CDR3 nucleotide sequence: TGCGCCAGCAGCCAACCTCGACAGGCGACGCCCCGAGGCTACACCTTC. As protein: CASSQPRQATPRGYTF.

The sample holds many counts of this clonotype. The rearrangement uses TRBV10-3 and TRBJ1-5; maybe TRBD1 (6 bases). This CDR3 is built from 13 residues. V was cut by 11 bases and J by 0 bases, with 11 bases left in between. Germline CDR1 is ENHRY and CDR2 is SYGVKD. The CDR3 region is CASRDNSNQPQHF. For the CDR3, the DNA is TGTGCCTCCAGGGACAATAGCAATCAGCCCCAGCATTTT.

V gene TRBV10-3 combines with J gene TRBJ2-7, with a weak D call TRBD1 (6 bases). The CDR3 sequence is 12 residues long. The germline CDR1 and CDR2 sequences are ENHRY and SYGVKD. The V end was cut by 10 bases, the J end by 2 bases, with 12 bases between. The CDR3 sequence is CATRTATYEQYF. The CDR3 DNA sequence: TGTGCCACAAGGACAGCAACCTACGAGCAGTACTTC.